Listed below are T cell receptor beta chains from one sample, sequenced in a study of T cell responses to AZD1222 COVID-19 vaccine. The data were produced by immunoSEQ multiplex PCR, yet TCRdb's version contains in-frame clones alone and is incomplete. This table holds about 84,000 clones, 87% found once. This specimen consisted of peripheral blood, obtained 28 days after the second AZD1222 dose. The receptor set was obtained from an adult who received the AZD1222 COVID-19 vaccine. The conserved cysteine and the conserved F or W are not part of the CDR3 here.

>TRBJ1-1|TRBV6-5
ASSPRQATNTEAF
>TRBJ2-5|TRBV19
ASSRDRGETQY
>TRBJ1-1|TRBV18
ASSPGAISEAF
>TRBJ2-3|TRBV4-3
ASSQEVTGTETQY
>TRBJ1-6|TRBV27
ASRYRDGYNSPLH
>TRBJ1-3|TRBV5-1
ASSDSDSGNTIY
>TRBJ2-3|TRBV21-1
ASPSNRDRARGGADTQY
>TRBJ2-2|TRBV12-3/TRBV12-4
ASSLGRYGELF
>TRBJ2-3|TRBV5-4
ASSLETSGDSTDTQY
>TRBJ2-3|TRBV28
ASSSPGGANTDTQY
>TRBJ2-3|TRBV13
ASSLEGSGSTDTQY
>TRBJ1-2|TRBV30
AWRRGGRVGYT
>TRBJ2-1|TRBV7-2
ASSSTGLGEQF
>TRBJ2-5|TRBV5-1
ASSLTPQTQY
>TRBJ2-5|TRBV5-1
ASSPTGAEETQY
>TRBJ1-5|TRBV6-6
ASRGRGNQPQH
>TRBJ2-7|TRBV10-3
AISYGGRGGFYEQY
>TRBJ2-1|TRBV7-6
ASSLLGRYDEQF
>TRBJ1-6|TRBV7-9
ASSESLSGTHSDNSPLH
>TRBJ1-1|TRBV6-5
ASSSRRGGTEAF
>TRBJ1-5|TRBV2
ASSEHDSNQPQH
>TRBJ1-5|TRBV5-1
ASSLGTGSNQPQH
>TRBJ1-2|TRBV9
ASSVASGGGYGYT
>TRBJ1-3|TRBV6-5
ASSQDRVSGNTIY
>TRBJ2-7|TRBV5-6
ASSWGQGGYEQY
>TRBJ1-5|TRBV4-3
ASSQNSGRDQPQH
>TRBJ1-2|TRBV19
ASSIQGGRGVYGYT
>TRBJ1-1|TRBV19
ASRTLNTEAF
>TRBJ1-2|TRBV19
ASSRSVYGYT
>TRBJ2-1|TRBV21-1
ARTTRQGAGNEQF
>TRBJ1-1|TRBV5-1
ASSFGGTEAF
>TRBJ2-3|TRBV18
ASSPVVEADTQY
>TRBJ2-1|TRBV27
ASSPGPSAYNEQF
>TRBJ2-7|TRBV6-1
ASSDSAGLSYEQY
>TRBJ1-1|TRBV3-1/TRBV3-2
ASSQDPPTGDTEAF
>TRBJ1-2|TRBV19
ASSKHRDGYT
>TRBJ1-4|TRBV7-9
ASSSSGSNEKLF
>TRBJ1-5|TRBV30
AWSRDRVPGGNQPQH
>TRBJ1-1|TRBV5-8
ASSWGDRGIAF
>TRBJ2-7|TRBV27
ASSYRTGYEQY
>TRBJ2-2|TRBV11-2
ATTPTRRRGSNTGELF
>TRBJ1-6|TRBV6-5
ASSSGQGAWSPLH
>TRBJ2-1|TRBV20-1
SAASGNEQF
>TRBJ2-3|TRBV25-1
ASSEYGQSTDTQY
>TRBJ2-7|TRBV5-1
ASSLFPQGAEGLFAYEQY
>TRBJ2-7|TRBV5-6
ASSLMGVYEQY
>TRBJ2-3|TRBV5-1
ASSLVSERTDTQY
>TRBJ1-1|TRBV5-1
ASSLAGRDTEAF
>TRBJ2-5|TRBV5-8
ASSHPLRDRGQETQY
>TRBJ2-7|TRBV11-3
ASSFTGLGEQY
>TRBJ1-3|TRBV7-9
ASSLVGAPGNTIY
>TRBJ1-1|TRBV11-2
ASSLMNTEAF
>TRBJ2-1|TRBV5-4
ASSRGFIGDNEQF
>TRBJ1-3|TRBV2
ASILDRGLGNTIY
>TRBJ1-1|TRBV20-1
SASYQNTEAF
>TRBJ1-6|TRBV27
ASSRQGLGSPLH
>TRBJ1-6|TRBV7-9
ASSLGNSPLH
>TRBJ1-5|TRBV19
ASSIGDRGLNQPQH
>TRBJ2-7|TRBV11-1
ASSLVVGYEQY